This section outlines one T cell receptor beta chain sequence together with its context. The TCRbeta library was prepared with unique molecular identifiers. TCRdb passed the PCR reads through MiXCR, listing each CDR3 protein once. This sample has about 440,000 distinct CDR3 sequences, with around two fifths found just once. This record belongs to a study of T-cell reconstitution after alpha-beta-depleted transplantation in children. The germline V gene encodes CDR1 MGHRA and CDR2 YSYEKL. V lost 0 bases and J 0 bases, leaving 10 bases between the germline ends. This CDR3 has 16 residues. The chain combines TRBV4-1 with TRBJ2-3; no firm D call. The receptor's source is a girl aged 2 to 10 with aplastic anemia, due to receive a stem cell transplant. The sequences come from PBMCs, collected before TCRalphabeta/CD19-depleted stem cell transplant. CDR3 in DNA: TGCGCCAGCAGCCAAGAACGGCTAACTAGCACAGATACGCAGTATTTT. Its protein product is CASSQERLTSTDTQYF.